A selection of T cell receptor beta chains follows, all from one sample in a study of cytomegalovirus exposure and HLA in healthy donors. Assay used: immunoSEQ multiplex PCR; TCRdb lists only in-frame clones, some missing. The table has about 130,000 clones, about 79% seen once; the top ten hold over 2.5%. Sequencing was performed on PBMCs. The receptors here all came from a woman in her 50s in good health and CMV-seronegative. Both conserved end residues are part of each CDR3. D genes are given only for firm matches. A row's size may be missing; if present it is once, few, many or a size class.

cdr3_length	clone_size	j_call	v_call	d_call	cdr3_nt	cdr3_aa
16	once	TRBJ1-1	TRBV11-2	TRBD1	TGTGCCAGCAGCTACAGGGGACGTCTTATCTTCGCTGAAGCTTTCTTT	CASSYRGRLIFAEAFF
16	.	TRBJ1-1	TRBV4-1	TRBD1	TGCGCCAGCAGCCAAGATGAGGATTTGGGCAGGGGGCACGCTTTCTTT	CASSQDEDLGRGHAFF
16	.	TRBJ2-1	TRBV7-9	TRBD1	TGTTCCAGCAGACTCCAGACAGGGGGCGCGGCCAATGAGCAGTTCTTC	CSSRLQTGGAANEQFF
13	once	TRBJ2-7	TRBV27	TRBD1	TGTGCCAGCTGGGGGACAGGGGGTCCCGAGCAGTACTTC	CASWGTGGPEQYF
16	.	TRBJ2-1	TRBV7-6	TRBD2	TGTGCCAGCAGCCTTGACAGTAGCGGGAGTCGATCCGAGCAGTTCTTC	CASSLDSSGSRSEQFF
13	.	TRBJ2-5	TRBV7-3	.	TGTGCCAGCAGCTTAGGCAGCCAAGAGACCCAGTACTTC	CASSLGSQETQYF
15	.	TRBJ2-2	TRBV6-5	TRBD1	TGTGCCAGCAGTAACAGGGGGCGCGGCACCGGGGAGCTGTTTTTT	CASSNRGRGTGELFF
13	.	TRBJ1-2	TRBV27	.	TGCGCCAGCAGACCCGATGGACAGTATGGCTACACCTTC	CASRPDGQYGYTF
16	.	TRBJ2-3	TRBV5-4	TRBD1	TGTGCCAGCAGCGTTCTGACAGGGAATCTGGCAGATACGCAGTATTTT	CASSVLTGNLADTQYF
18	.	TRBJ2-7	TRBV5-1	.	TGCGCCAGCAGCTTTGGAGGGGTTACGGCGGCCGGTGGGGGCGAGCAGTACTTC	CASSFGGVTAAGGGEQYF
12	once	TRBJ1-2	TRBV2	.	TGTGCCGAGCGGGCGGGGCCACAGGGCTACACCTTC	CAERAGPQGYTF
15	.	TRBJ1-5	TRBV28	.	TGTGCCAGCAATCAATCAGGGGATTACAATCAGCCCCAGCATTTT	CASNQSGDYNQPQHF
18	.	TRBJ2-2	TRBV27	TRBD2	TGTGCCAGCAGTAGACTAGCGGGAGTCGTTCGGGACACCGGGGAGCTGTTTTTT	CASSRLAGVVRDTGELFF
14	.	TRBJ2-7	TRBV28	.	TGTGCCAGCAGTTTTTTAGCCCCAGGGTACGAGCAGTACTTC	CASSFLAPGYEQYF
16	.	TRBJ1-1	TRBV5-1	.	TGCGCCAGCAGAATGATGCCCGAAGCGGGCGGCACTGAAGCTTTCTTT	CASRMMPEAGGTEAFF
14	.	TRBJ2-1	TRBV7-9	TRBD1	TGTGCCAGCAGCTCGGGACAGGGAGGGAATGAGCAGTTCTTC	CASSSGQGGNEQFF
13	few	TRBJ2-7	TRBV2	TRBD2	TGTGCCAGCAGACTAGCGGGATTCTACGAGCAGTACTTC	CASRLAGFYEQYF
16	.	TRBJ2-2	TRBV5-1	TRBD1	TGCGCCAGCAGGCATATAGGGGGCACGAACACCGGGGAGCTGTTTTTT	CASRHIGGTNTGELFF
12	.	TRBJ2-7	TRBV6-5	.	TGTGCCAGCAGTTACCCTGCGGGAGAGCAGTACTTC	CASSYPAGEQYF
16	.	TRBJ2-7	TRBV28	.	TGTGCCAGCAGTTACTCACTAGGGGGTATCAATTACGAGCAGTACTTC	CASSYSLGGINYEQYF
14	.	TRBJ2-1	TRBV7-2	.	TGTGCCAGCAGCTTAATACGCGGATACAATGAGCAGTTCTTC	CASSLIRGYNEQFF
18	.	TRBJ2-2	TRBV10-3	TRBD2	TGTGCCATCAGTGGGGCAAGACTAGCGGGACAGCGCACCGGGGAGCTGTTTTTT	CAISGARLAGQRTGELFF
13	.	TRBJ1-5	TRBV25-1	.	TGTGCCAGCAGTGCCATCAGCAATCAGCCCCAGCATTTT	CASSAISNQPQHF
18	.	TRBJ2-1	TRBV7-2	TRBD1	TGTGCCAGCAGCTTAGCCTGGGTAGGGCAGGGGGCGCTGAATGAGCAGTTCTTC	CASSLAWVGQGALNEQFF
15	.	TRBJ2-7	TRBV7-9	.	TGTGCCAGCAGCCGAATGGGGGGGGCTTCGGATGAGCAGTACTTC	CASSRMGGASDEQYF
13	.	TRBJ2-1	TRBV9	.	TGTGCCAGCAGCGTAGGGGGCCTACCCGAGCAGTTCTTC	CASSVGGLPEQFF
12	.	TRBJ1-1	TRBV2	TRBD1	TGTGCCAGCAACAGGGGGCCCACTGAAGCTTTCTTT	CASNRGPTEAFF
15	.	TRBJ1-5	TRBV9	TRBD1	TGTGCCAGCAGCCCGACAGGGGCGAGATCAGGCCCCCAGCATTTT	CASSPTGARSGPQHF
15	.	TRBJ2-2	TRBV7-3	TRBD2	TGTGCCAGCAGCCGCGGGGCTAGCGGGACCGGGGAGCTGTTTTTT	CASSRGASGTGELFF
11	.	TRBJ2-7	TRBV29-1	.	TGCAGCGTTGGGCAGGACTACGAGCAGTACTTC	CSVGQDYEQYF
15	few	TRBJ1-2	TRBV4-2	.	TGTGCCAGCAGCCAAGATCAGGTACTTAACTATGGCTACACCTTC	CASSQDQVLNYGYTF
13	.	TRBJ2-1	TRBV6-4	.	TGTGCCAGCAGTGTAGCGATTTCCGATGAGCAGTTCTTC	CASSVAISDEQFF
15	.	TRBJ2-1	TRBV5-1	.	TGCGCCAGCAGCCTCAGGGTTGGGGACTACAATGAGCAGTTCTTC	CASSLRVGDYNEQFF
14	.	TRBJ1-2	TRBV28	TRBD1	TGTGCCAGCAGCAGACAGGGTTCTAACTATGGCTACACCTTC	CASSRQGSNYGYTF
16	.	TRBJ1-4	TRBV5-1	TRBD1	TGCGCCAGCAGCACCGGACAGGATGCAACTAATGAAAAACTGTTTTTT	CASSTGQDATNEKLFF
14	few	TRBJ2-7	TRBV6-1	TRBD1	TGTGCCAGCAGCGGGACAGGGGCCTCCTACGAGCAGTACTTC	CASSGTGASYEQYF
14	.	TRBJ1-1	TRBV4-1	.	TGCGCCAGCAGGGGCCCGACGGTGAACACTGAAGCTTTCTTT	CASRGPTVNTEAFF
20	few	TRBJ1-1	TRBV27	TRBD1	TGTGCCAGCAGTTCGTGGGACAGGGGGTTGTTAGGTCCCATGAACACTGAAGCTTTCTTT	CASSSWDRGLLGPMNTEAFF
15	few	TRBJ1-1	TRBV5-1	TRBD1	TGCGCCAGCATGGACAGGGGGACCATGAACACTGAAGCTTTCTTT	CASMDRGTMNTEAFF
18	.	TRBJ1-5	TRBV4-3	.	TGCGCCAGCAGCCAAGAAGCGGGGGGCATGAATAGCAATCAGCCCCAGCATTTT	CASSQEAGGMNSNQPQHF
18	.	TRBJ1-5	TRBV5-5	.	TGTGCCAGCAGCTTGGAGTTCGTAGGAGGGTTTAGCAATCAGCCCCAGCATTTT	CASSLEFVGGFSNQPQHF